This T cell receptor beta chain originates from a study of OX40 agonist ivuxolimab in advanced cancers. The study, taken as a whole, reports: Average numbers of expanded clones were greater in CD8+ T cells than in CD4+.

In the case of this clone: Antigen: not known.

Sequencing was performed with immunoSEQ multiplex PCR; in TCRdb, only in-frame clones are kept and a portion is missing. The table has 8,500 to 13,000 clones, approximately 78% seen once. The V gene lost 0 bases and the J gene lost 2 bases, with 9 bases spanning the gap. The germline V gene has CDR1 SGDLS and CDR2 YYNGEE. The CDR3 sequence is 14 residues long. This clonotype was obtained from an adult with an advanced solid tumor such as melanoma, head and neck, liver or kidney cancer. Source: CD4+ or CD8+ T cells sorted from blood, taken in a trial of the OX40 agonist ivuxolimab. The chain is built from TRBV9 and TRBJ2-7; D is ambiguous. CDR3 sequence reads: CASSVGASPYEQYF. For the CDR3, the DNA is TGTGCCAGCAGCGTAGGCGCCTCCCCCTACGAGCAGTACTTC.